These T cell receptor beta chains were read from a single sample in a study of blood T cell repertoires in COVID-19. Clones were sequenced by immunoSEQ multiplex PCR, and TCRdb holds only the in-frame ones, with some missing. This sample has about 260,000 clones, with around 90% found just once. Sequenced input: peripheral blood. The receptors shown here come from a human donor in a cohort sampled during active COVID-19. Each CDR3 is given with its conserved first and last residue. The size entry is marked missing in some rows and otherwise reads once, few, many or a size class.

v_call	clone_size	cdr3_length	j_call	cdr3_aa
TRBV5-6	NA	14	TRBJ2-7	CASSLWDRDYEQYF
TRBV27	once	16	TRBJ2-3	CASSPLGREGTDTQYF
TRBV28	NA	14	TRBJ1-3	CASWPEGGGNTIYF
TRBV5-6	once	16	TRBJ1-2	CASSLGITGTNYGYTF
TRBV9	NA	19	TRBJ2-2	CASSSGTSGRPANTGELFF
TRBV9	NA	14	TRBJ1-3	CASSEEDSGNTIYF
TRBV3-1/TRBV3-2	NA	14	TRBJ2-7	CASSQRTSSYEQYF
TRBV4-3	NA	16	TRBJ2-7	CASSQGQGPSSYEQYF
TRBV2	once	13	TRBJ1-2	CASREPQNHGYTF
TRBV6-2/TRBV6-3	NA	14	TRBJ2-7	CASSLGGNTYEQYF
TRBV11-2	NA	15	TRBJ1-5	CASSFRGTVNQPQHF
TRBV7-2	NA	16	TRBJ1-2	CASSLEGRVGEAGYTF
TRBV7-2	NA	17	TRBJ2-7	CASSLGIGREAAYEQYF
TRBV12-3/TRBV12-4	NA	13	TRBJ1-1	CASSPLGRAEAFF
TRBV4-1	NA	15	TRBJ2-7	CASSKWQGTIYEQYF
TRBV5-4	NA	13	TRBJ2-6	CASSNQGANVLTF
TRBV7-2	NA	13	TRBJ2-7	CASSLVERGEQYF
TRBV28	NA	16	TRBJ2-1	CASSSFRERSGNEQFF
TRBV3-1/TRBV3-2	NA	15	TRBJ1-2	CASSQDRAGAYGYTF
TRBV30	NA	13	TRBJ1-1	CAGGAQVGTEAFF
TRBV10-2	NA	16	TRBJ2-7	CASSETAGGYPYEQYF
TRBV2	NA	12	TRBJ1-4	CASTGVDEKLFF
TRBV6-6	NA	10	TRBJ2-3	CASRRGTQYF
TRBV10-1	NA	15	TRBJ1-6	CASSVAGQYNSPLHF
TRBV19	NA	15	TRBJ1-5	CASRRTPSGNQPQHF
TRBV19	NA	14	TRBJ2-7	CASSLGYRLYEQYF
TRBV9	few	18	TRBJ2-6	CASSATTGGSAGANVLTF
TRBV7-6	NA	14	TRBJ1-1	CASSSRGGDTEAFF
TRBV7-9	NA	17	TRBJ2-6	CASRPRQASSGANVLTF
TRBV19	NA	17	TRBJ2-4	CASSLPGLRRSTDIQYF
TRBV20-1	NA	11	TRBJ2-7	CSAPSSSEQYF
TRBV28	few	12	TRBJ2-7	CASSWGRYEQYF
TRBV9	once	14	TRBJ2-7	CASGSGRALYEQYF
TRBV11-2	NA	14	TRBJ2-7	CASSLNRGSYEQYF
TRBV24-1	NA	13	TRBJ2-3	CATSDFGTDTQYF
TRBV7-2	many	12	TRBJ1-1	CAAWTGGALAFF
TRBV7-9	NA	14	TRBJ1-1	CASSLVELSTEAFF
TRBV28	NA	13	TRBJ1-4	CASSLEQSGKLFF
TRBV28	NA	13	TRBJ1-1	CASMTGVNTEAFF
TRBV5-1	NA	12	TRBJ1-2	CASSRGRGGYTF
TRBV7-2	NA	14	TRBJ1-6	CASSVGTGVSPLHF
TRBV7-2	NA	15	TRBJ1-2	CASSPTGGAAGGYTF
TRBV5-6	once	12	TRBJ1-5	CASSLGGEPQHF
TRBV6-4	once	15	TRBJ1-6	CASRATGTDNSPLHF
TRBV21-1	NA	16	TRBJ1-1	CASSKFSGQGNTEAFF
TRBV6-1	NA	15	TRBJ2-5	CASSEPRTSLETQYF
TRBV6-4	NA	15	TRBJ2-1	CASSDFGTKRNEQFF
TRBV7-7	NA	15	TRBJ2-2	CASSPSGRSTGELFF
TRBV3-1/TRBV3-2	once	15	TRBJ1-1	CASSPRDRGGTEAFF
TRBV9	NA	16	TRBJ2-7	CASSVEGGRFHYEQYF
TRBV19	once	15	TRBJ2-7	CASSKRRDRDYEQYF
TRBV6-5	NA	11	TRBJ2-7	CASDYSYEQYF
TRBV18	NA	15	TRBJ1-2	CASSPDQGTGRYRTF
TRBV4-3	once	18	TRBJ2-7	CASSQDYTSGITAYEQYF
TRBV7-9	NA	13	TRBJ1-1	CASSPRRGPEAFF